The 27 T cell receptor beta chains reported below all come from one sample, sequenced in a study of control samples from healthy donors and cancer patients. TCRdb's copy holds only in-frame clones and misses some; the assay was immunoSEQ multiplex PCR. Among some 71,000 clones listed, approximately 89% were seen once. Sequenced material: PBMCs. The origin of the receptors is a man aged 60 to 69 with colorectal cancer.

A single count supports this clone. The CDR3 sequence: CASREGRAGNTEAFF. The CDR3 coding sequence is TGTGCCAGCAGAGAGGGGAGGGCTGGGAACACTGAAGCTTTCTTT. J is TRBJ1-1 and V is TRBV9; perhaps TRBD1 as D (5 bases). The V and J ends lost 5 bases and 1 base respectively, with 15 bases between them. The CDR3 spans 15 residues. The germline CDR1 and CDR2 sequences are SGDLS and YYNGEE.

The DNA of the CDR3 is TGTGCCAGCAGCTCTAGAGTGAGCAGGGAGACTAGCACAGATACGCAGTATTTT. This gives the protein CASSSRVSRETSTDTQYF. The chain is built from TRBV7-9 and TRBJ2-3; D possibly uses TRBD1 or TRBD2 (5 bases each). In germline, CDR1 is SEHNR, CDR2 FQNEAQ (reference sequence). This CDR3 comprises 18 residues. V was trimmed by 4 bases and J by 0 bases, leaving 20 bases between them.

The rearrangement links TRBV4-1 to TRBJ2-7; D remains unclear. V dropped 0 bases and J dropped 1 base, with 13 bases sitting between them. The CDR3 has 16 residues. Germline V lookup: CDR1 MGHRA, CDR2 YSYEKL. The CDR3 sequence is CASSQDPGSKSYEQYF. DNA of the CDR3: TGCGCCAGCAGCCAAGACCCAGGAAGTAAATCCTACGAGCAGTACTTC.

This chain uses TRBV5-6 with TRBJ1-2; 7 bases map to TRBD1. Germline CDR1 and CDR2: SGHDT and YYEEEE. The CDR3 covers 14 residues. Trimming cost V 0 bases and J 2 bases; bases outside gene matches: 1. CDR3 in DNA: TGTGCCAGCAGCTTGGGACAGGGAAACTATGGCTACACCTTC. Translation gives CASSLGQGNYGYTF.

The chain is built from TRBV7-8 and TRBJ1-1; no clear D gene. The length of the CDR3 is 15 residues. The V and J ends lost 4 bases and 0 bases respectively, with 12 bases between them. The V gene's germline CDR1 is SGHVS and CDR2 FQNEAQ. CDR3 nucleotide sequence: TGTGCCAGCAGCTCCGGATCGGTGATGAACACTGAAGCTTTCTTT. Amino acid sequence: CASSSGSVMNTEAFF. The full variable domain, in which reference TRBV7-8 and TRBJ1-1 provide the parts outside the CDR3, is GAGVSQSPRYKVAKRGQDVALRCDPISGHVSLFWYQQALGQGPEFLTYFQNEAQLDKSGLPSDRFFAERPEGSVSTLKIQRTQQEDSAVYLCASSSGSVMNTEAFFGQGTRLTVV.

The chain is built from TRBV6-5 and TRBJ1-2; TRBD1 might be the D (6 bases). V lost 2 bases to trimming and J lost 0 bases, with 10 bases between them. The germline gives CDR1 MNHEY, CDR2 SVGAGI. The CDR3 consists of 15 residues. In DNA form, the CDR3 reads TGTGCCAGCAGTTACGACAGGCCGTCTAACTATGGCTACACCTTC. It encodes CASSYDRPSNYGYTF.

This chain joins TRBV7-9 and TRBJ2-5; possibly TRBD2 for D (6 bases). Germline lookup yields CDR1 SEHNR and CDR2 FQNEAQ (reference sequence). The CDR3 runs to 13 residues. V was clipped by 3 bases and J by 4 bases, with 9 bases between them. CDR3 sequence reads: CASSFGGGETQYF. In DNA, the CDR3 is TGTGCCAGCAGCTTTGGGGGAGGAGAGACCCAGTACTTC.

This chain links TRBV27 with TRBJ2-7; 7 bases map to TRBD1. The junction had 9 bases not matched to a gene; V was cut back by 4 bases and J by 0 bases. Per germline, CDR1 MNHEY and CDR2 SMNVEV (reference sequence). CDR3 length: 16 residues. The CDR3 sequence: CASSSSQGTYSYEQYF. The CDR3 DNA reads as TGTGCCAGCAGTTCGTCACAGGGGACATACTCCTACGAGCAGTACTTC.

This clone was observed a few times. The V gene is TRBV14, the J gene TRBJ2-7; a possible D gene is TRBD2 (7 bases). This CDR3 has 17 amino acids. In germline, CDR1 is SGHDN, CDR2 FVKESK. Trimming removed 4 bases at V and 3 bases at J, with 22 bases between. This CDR3 is CASSPFGRGPLLYEQYF. CDR3 sequence (DNA): TGTGCCAGCAGCCCTTTTGGGCGGGGGCCACTCCTCTACGAGCAGTACTTC.

The chain carries TRBV9 and TRBJ1-1, with TRBD1 matching 9 bases. The junction had 10 bases not matched to a gene; V was cut back by 9 bases and J by 7 bases. The CDR3 runs to 13 residues. Germline V lookup: CDR1 SGDLS, CDR2 YYNGEE. In nucleotides, the CDR3 is TGTGCCACAAACACAGGGGGCAAGGGTGAAGCTTTCTTT. Amino acid sequence: CATNTGGKGEAFF. Full variable domain (outside the CDR3, taken from reference TRBV9 and TRBJ1-1): DSGVTQTPKHLITATGQRVTLRCSPRSGDLSVYWYQQSLDQGLQFLIQYYNGEERAKGNILERFSAQQFPDLHSELNLSSLELGDSALYFCATNTGGKGEAFFGQGTRLTVV.

The V call is TRBV5-1, the J call TRBJ2-5; D remains unclear. CDR1 and CDR2 from the germline V gene are SGHRS and YFSETQ. The CDR3 extends over 11 amino acids. Trimming stripped 5 bases from V and 6 bases from J, with 8 bases between. The chain's CDR3 is CASSQEKTQYF. The CDR3 DNA sequence: TGCGCCAGCAGTCAAGAGAAGACCCAGTACTTC.

V usage is TRBV6-2 or TRBV6-3 and J usage is TRBJ1-3, with D possibly matching TRBD1 (5 bases). This CDR3 is built from 16 residues. The germline V gene has CDR1 MNHEY and CDR2 SVGEGT. Deletions cut 0 bases from V and 0 bases from J, with 9 bases between. This chain's CDR3 is CASSYSAGHSGNTIYF. DNA of the CDR3: TGTGCCAGCAGTTACTCGGCAGGACACTCTGGAAACACCATATATTTT.

V gene TRBV4-3 combines with J gene TRBJ2-1; D is ambiguous. The germline V gene encodes CDR1 LGHNA and CDR2 YSLEER. Trimming removed 0 bases from V and 5 bases from J, with 8 bases in between. CDR3 length: 14 amino acids. CDR3 sequence (DNA): TGCGCCAGCAGCCAAGATACCCGGGACAATGAGCAGTTCTTC. It is translated as CASSQDTRDNEQFF.

The gene calls are TRBV6-5 and TRBJ2-7; tentatively, D is TRBD2 (5 bases). This CDR3 spans 13 amino acids. CDR1 is MNHEY, CDR2 SVGAGI, per germline. V was shortened by 3 bases and J by 2 bases, with 8 bases between the two germline ends. The CDR3 region has the DNA TGTGCCAGCAGTTATCGGGGAACCTACGAGCAGTACTTC. This gives the protein CASSYRGTYEQYF.

This chain connects TRBV4-2 to TRBJ2-5; perhaps TRBD1 as D (6 bases). Per germline, CDR1 LGHNA and CDR2 YNFKEQ. V shed 1 base and J shed 5 bases, with 17 bases lying between them. There are 16 residues in the CDR3. The chain's CDR3 is CASSQGDTPRGETQYF. CDR3 DNA: TGTGCCAGCAGCCAAGGTGACACCCCGAGGGGGGAGACCCAGTACTTC.

The chain is built from TRBV29-1 and TRBJ2-5; a possible D gene is TRBD1 (5 bases). Germline CDR1 reads SQVTM; CDR2 reads ANQGSEA. The CDR3 is made up of 17 amino acids. V dropped 6 bases and J dropped 0 bases, with 23 bases sitting between them. The CDR3 region is CSVRGVGREYNQETQYF. CDR3 nucleotide sequence: TGCAGCGTCCGTGGCGTAGGCAGGGAATATAACCAAGAGACCCAGTACTTC.

The genes are TRBV19 and TRBJ1-4; tentative D call: TRBD1 (5 bases). The CDR3 spans 14 residues. Germline V lookup: CDR1 LNHDA, CDR2 SQIVND (reference sequence). The V gene lost 8 bases and the J gene lost 8 bases, with 18 bases spanning the gap. The CDR3 DNA sequence: TGTGCCAGTGAAGGCGCATGGGGCGGCGAAAAACTGTTTTTT. This sequence encodes CASEGAWGGEKLFF.

This chain joins TRBV11-2 and TRBJ2-2; TRBD2 aligns across 8 bases. In germline, CDR1 is SGHAT, CDR2 FQNNGV. This CDR3 region has 16 residues. The junction had 8 bases not matched to a gene; V was cut back by 5 bases and J by 3 bases. CDR3 DNA: TGTGCCAGCAGCCCCGTAGGGACTAGGGACACCGGGGAGCTGTTTTTT. Amino acid sequence: CASSPVGTRDTGELFF. Complete variable domain (other parts from reference TRBV11-2 and TRBJ2-2): EAGVAQSPRYKIIEKRQSVAFWCNPISGHATLYWYQQILGQGPKLLIQFQNNGVVDDSQLPKDRFSAERLKGVDSTLKIQPAKLEDSAVYLCASSPVGTRDTGELFFGEGSRLTVL.

The gene calls are TRBV27 and TRBJ1-2; maybe TRBD1 (6 bases). Trimming shortened V by 2 bases and J by 7 bases, and 20 bases separated the two germline ends. Germline V CDR1 and CDR2: MNHEY, SMNVEV (reference sequence). The CDR3 extends over 16 amino acids. The CDR3 spells CASSLSLKQGGLGYTF. The CDR3 bases are TGTGCCAGCAGTTTAAGTTTGAAACAGGGAGGGCTTGGCTACACCTTC.

The V and J genes are TRBV3-1 (or the pseudogene TRBV3-2) and TRBJ2-3, with TRBD2 as a possible D gene (6 bases). V lost 4 bases and J 8 bases, leaving 19 bases between the germline ends. Germline V lookup: CDR1 LGHDT, CDR2 YNNKEL (reference sequence). The CDR3 length is 15 residues. Here the CDR3 reads CASSLGRQGSATQYF. The CDR3 DNA reads TGTGCCAGCAGCCTAGGGAGGCAGGGATCCGCTACGCAGTATTTT.

The rearrangement joins TRBV5-5 to TRBJ1-6, with a weak D call TRBD1 (5 bases). CDR1 is SGHKS, CDR2 YYEKEE, per germline (reference sequence). The length of the CDR3 is 13 residues. Trimming shortened V by 1 base and J by 14 bases, and 13 bases separated the two germline ends. The CDR3 nucleotides are TGTGCCAGCAGCTTGCCGGGGCCCAACTCCCTCCACTTT. Protein sequence: CASSLPGPNSLHF. The full variable domain, with the rest looked up from reference TRBV5-5 and TRBJ1-6, is DAGVTQSPTHLIKTRGQQVTLRCSPISGHKSVSWYQQVLGQGPQFIFQYYEKEERGRGNFPDRFSARQFPNYSSELNVNALLLGDSALYLCASSLPGPNSLHFGNGTRLTVT.

The rearrangement links TRBV3-1 (or the pseudogene TRBV3-2) to TRBJ2-7, with D tentatively TRBD2 (5 bases). Germline V gives CDR1 LGHDT, CDR2 YNNKEL (reference sequence). This CDR3 region has 15 residues. V was clipped by 2 bases and J by 6 bases, with 17 bases between them. The CDR3 spells CASSQPSNGILEQYF. The CDR3 nucleotides are TGTGCCAGCAGCCAACCCAGTAACGGGATACTCGAGCAGTACTTC.

This clone was picked up one time. The J gene is TRBJ2-3, the V gene TRBV3-1 (or the pseudogene TRBV3-2), with TRBD1 matching 9 bases. Germline-derived CDR1 and CDR2 are LGHDT and YNNKEL (reference sequence). The V and J ends lost 0 bases and 3 bases, in that order; junction bases with no gene match: 7. CDR3 size: 17 residues. DNA of the CDR3: TGTGCCAGCAGCCAAGAAAATAGGGGACAGGGTACAGATACGCAGTATTTT. Translation: CASSQENRGQGTDTQYF.

A single count supports this clone. This chain links TRBV9 with TRBJ1-5; D perhaps matches TRBD1 (6 bases). The V end was cut by 0 bases, the J end by 4 bases, with 11 bases between. The CDR3 loop spans 15 amino acids. In germline, CDR1 is SGDLS, CDR2 YYNGEE. DNA for the CDR3: TGTGCCAGCAGCGTAGGGGGGGGCCCGAATCAGCCCCAGCATTTT. Encoded protein: CASSVGGGPNQPQHF. The full variable domain, its missing parts supplied by reference TRBV9 and TRBJ1-5, is DSGVTQTPKHLITATGQRVTLRCSPRSGDLSVYWYQQSLDQGLQFLIQYYNGEERAKGNILERFSAQQFPDLHSELNLSSLELGDSALYFCASSVGGGPNQPQHFGDGTRLSIL.

V usage is TRBV5-6 and J usage is TRBJ1-5; tentatively, D is TRBD1 (5 bases). Trimming took off 0 bases at V and 4 bases at J, with 11 bases between the two ends. The CDR3 has 15 amino acids. Germline lookup yields CDR1 SGHDT and CDR2 YYEEEE. The CDR3 region is CASSLAGDGNQPQHF. In nucleotides, the CDR3 is TGTGCCAGCAGCTTGGCGGGGGATGGAAATCAGCCCCAGCATTTT.

J is TRBJ1-2 and V is TRBV19; 7 nucleotides agree with TRBD1. Germline V gene lookup returns CDR1 LNHDA and CDR2 SQIVND (reference sequence). V was pared by 6 bases and J by 3 bases, with 22 bases of the junction left unmatched. The CDR3 is made up of 19 amino acids. In DNA, the CDR3 is TGTGCCAGTAGACTGACAGGGAACCAGTTCTTAACTCTGGACTATGGCTACACCTTC. This gives the protein CASRLTGNQFLTLDYGYTF.

DNA of the CDR3: TGCGCCAGCAGCCACGCTGGGACAGGGGGCCGTACTGAAGCTTTCTTT. Translated, it gives CASSHAGTGGRTEAFF. V gene TRBV4-3 combines with J gene TRBJ1-1, with 12 positions matching TRBD1. Germline assignment: CDR1 LGHNA and CDR2 YSLEER. The CDR3 runs 16 residues. Germline trimming cut 3 bases from V and 5 bases from J; bases unmatched to any gene: 7.